This T cell receptor beta chain came from a study of CD8 T cells in Susac syndrome. General study points: The study admitted that it had a relatively small number of individuals in its TCR sequencing and HLA analysis.

The CDR3 extends over 17 amino acids. CDR1 and CDR2 (germline): MNHEY, SMNVEV (reference sequence). Losses at the gene ends were 3 bases for V and 13 bases for J; bases not matched to a gene: 24. Reverse transcription of about 0.45 to 1 ug RNA was performed with random hexamers. Amplification of TCR beta CDR3 by immunoSEQ multiplex PCR spanned 54 Vbeta and 13 Jbeta. TCRdb re-called the immunoSEQ multiplex PCR reads through MiXCR, storing one row per CDR3 protein. The sample shows approximately 160,000 distinct CDR3 sequences, just over 90% of them seen only once. Healthy donors, matched for age and sex, constituted the control group. Negative isolation yielded CD8+ and CD4+ T cells; FACS enriched TEMRA cells. Note on this clonotype: Antigen unknown.

The sequence was obtained from a human donor in good health. The sequenced sample was CD4+ T cells from PBMCs. The V and J genes are TRBV27 and TRBJ2-7; TRBD1 aligns across 7 bases. This CDR3 reads CASSFSRQGNNRYGLYF. The CDR3 region has the DNA TGTGCCAGCAGTTTTTCCCGACAGGGTAATAATAGGTACGGGCTCTACTTC.